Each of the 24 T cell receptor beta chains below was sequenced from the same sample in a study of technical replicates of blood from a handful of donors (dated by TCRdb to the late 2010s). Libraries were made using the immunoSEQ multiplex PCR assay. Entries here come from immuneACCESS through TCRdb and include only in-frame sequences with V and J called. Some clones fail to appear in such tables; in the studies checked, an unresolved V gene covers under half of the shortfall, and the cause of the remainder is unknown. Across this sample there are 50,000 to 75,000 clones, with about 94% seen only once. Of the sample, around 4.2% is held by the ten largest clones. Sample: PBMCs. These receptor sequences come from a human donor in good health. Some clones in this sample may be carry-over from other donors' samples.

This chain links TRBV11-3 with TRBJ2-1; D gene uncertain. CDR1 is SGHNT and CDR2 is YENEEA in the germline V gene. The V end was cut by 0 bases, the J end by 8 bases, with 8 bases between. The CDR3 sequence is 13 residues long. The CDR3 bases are TGTGCCAGCAGCTTAGATCTAATGGATGAGCAGTTCTTC. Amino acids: CASSLDLMDEQFF.

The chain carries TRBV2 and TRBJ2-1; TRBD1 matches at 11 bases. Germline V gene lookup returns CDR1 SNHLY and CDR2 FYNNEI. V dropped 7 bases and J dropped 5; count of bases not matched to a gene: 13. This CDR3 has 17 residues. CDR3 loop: CASTPYIRDRGNNEQFF. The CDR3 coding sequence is TGTGCCAGCACTCCTTATATCCGGGACAGGGGGAACAATGAGCAGTTCTTC.

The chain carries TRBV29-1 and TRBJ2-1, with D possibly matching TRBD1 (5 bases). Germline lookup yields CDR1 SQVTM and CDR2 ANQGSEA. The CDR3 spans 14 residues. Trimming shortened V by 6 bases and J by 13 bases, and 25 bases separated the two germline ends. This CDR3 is CSVAGRSARQLQFF. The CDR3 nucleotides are TGCAGCGTCGCCGGTCGATCCGCGAGACAGCTACAGTTCTTC.

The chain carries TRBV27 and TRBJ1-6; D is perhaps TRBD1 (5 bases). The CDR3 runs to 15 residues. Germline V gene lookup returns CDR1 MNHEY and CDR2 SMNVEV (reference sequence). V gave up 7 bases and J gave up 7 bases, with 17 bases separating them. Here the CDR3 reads CASKRATGANSPLHF. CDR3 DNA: TGTGCCAGCAAAAGAGCAACAGGCGCCAATTCACCCCTCCACTTT.

CDR3 sequence (DNA): TGCGCCAGCAGTAAGGACAGGGGAGAATCCGACTATGGCTACACCTTC. Translation: CASSKDRGESDYGYTF. The chain uses TRBV23-1 and TRBJ1-2, with TRBD1 identical over 9 bases. TRBV23-1 is sorted into the ORF group, with uncertain function. Trimming removed 5 bases from V and 3 bases from J; junction bases left unmatched: 10. The CDR3 sequence is 16 residues long.

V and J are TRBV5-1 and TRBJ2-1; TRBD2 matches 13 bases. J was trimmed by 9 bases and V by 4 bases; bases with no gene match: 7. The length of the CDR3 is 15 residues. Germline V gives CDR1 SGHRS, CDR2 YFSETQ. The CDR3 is CASSPRTSGSGEQFF. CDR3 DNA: TGCGCCAGCAGCCCCCGGACTAGCGGGAGCGGTGAGCAGTTCTTC. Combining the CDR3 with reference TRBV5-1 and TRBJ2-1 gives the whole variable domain KAGVTQTPRYLIKTRGQQVTLSCSPISGHRSVSWYQQTPGQGLQFLFEYFSETQRNKGNFPGRFSGRQFSNSRSEMNVSTLELGDSALYLCASSPRTSGSGEQFFGPGTRLTVL.

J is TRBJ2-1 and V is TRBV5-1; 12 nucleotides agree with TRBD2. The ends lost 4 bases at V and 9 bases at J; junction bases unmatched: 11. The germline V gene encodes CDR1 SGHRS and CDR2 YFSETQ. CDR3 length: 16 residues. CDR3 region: CASSRAGTSGSLEQFF. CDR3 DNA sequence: TGCGCCAGCAGCCGGGCGGGGACTAGCGGGTCACTTGAGCAGTTCTTC.

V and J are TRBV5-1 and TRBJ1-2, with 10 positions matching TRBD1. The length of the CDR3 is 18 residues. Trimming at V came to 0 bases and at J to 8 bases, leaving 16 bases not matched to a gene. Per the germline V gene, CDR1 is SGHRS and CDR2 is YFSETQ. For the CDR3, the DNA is TGCGCCAGCAGCTTGGCCTTTGGGGGGACAGGGGATACTCGGGGCTACACCTTC. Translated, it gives CASSLAFGGTGDTRGYTF.

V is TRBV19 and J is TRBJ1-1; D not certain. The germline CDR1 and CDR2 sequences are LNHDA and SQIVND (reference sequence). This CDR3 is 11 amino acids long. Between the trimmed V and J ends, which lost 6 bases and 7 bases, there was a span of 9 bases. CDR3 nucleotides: TGTGCCAGTAGAGCTTATCATGAAGCTTTCTTT. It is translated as CASRAYHEAFF.

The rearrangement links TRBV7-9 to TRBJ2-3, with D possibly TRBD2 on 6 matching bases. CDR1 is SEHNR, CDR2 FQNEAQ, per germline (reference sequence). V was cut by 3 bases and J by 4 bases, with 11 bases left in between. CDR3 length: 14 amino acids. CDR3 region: CASSLTSVSDTQYF. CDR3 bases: TGTGCCAGCAGCTTGACTAGTGTGTCAGATACGCAGTATTTT.

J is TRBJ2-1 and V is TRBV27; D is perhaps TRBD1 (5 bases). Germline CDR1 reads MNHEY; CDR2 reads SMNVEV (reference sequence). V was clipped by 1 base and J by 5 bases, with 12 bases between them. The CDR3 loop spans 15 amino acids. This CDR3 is CASSLWSGPDNEQFF. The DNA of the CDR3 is TGTGCCAGCAGTTTATGGTCAGGGCCAGACAATGAGCAGTTCTTC.

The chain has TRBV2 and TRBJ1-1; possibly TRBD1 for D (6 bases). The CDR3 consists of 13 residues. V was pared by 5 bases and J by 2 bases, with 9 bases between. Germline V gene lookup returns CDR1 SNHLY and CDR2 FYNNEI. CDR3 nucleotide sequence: TGTGCCAGCAGTCGACAGGCCAACACTGAAGCTTTCTTT. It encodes CASSRQANTEAFF.

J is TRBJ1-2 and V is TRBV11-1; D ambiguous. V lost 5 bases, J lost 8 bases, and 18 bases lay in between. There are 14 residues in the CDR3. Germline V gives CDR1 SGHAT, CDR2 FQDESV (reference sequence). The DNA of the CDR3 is TGTGCCAGCAGCCCGAGGGCCCTACCGGGGGGCTACACCTTC. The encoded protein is CASSPRALPGGYTF.

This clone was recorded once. The CDR3: CASSVRLAGSTDTQYF. DNA for the CDR3: TGTGCCAGCAGCGTCCGACTAGCGGGGAGCACAGATACGCAGTATTTT. This chain joins TRBV7-9 and TRBJ2-3; 11 nucleotides agree with TRBD2. The V gene end was trimmed by 5 bases and the J gene end by 0 bases; junction bases not matched to a gene: 4. The V gene's germline CDR1 is SEHNR and CDR2 FQNEAQ (reference sequence). This CDR3 has 16 residues.

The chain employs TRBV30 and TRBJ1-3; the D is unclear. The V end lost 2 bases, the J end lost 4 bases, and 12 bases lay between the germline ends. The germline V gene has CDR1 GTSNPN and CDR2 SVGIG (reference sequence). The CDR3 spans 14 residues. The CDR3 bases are TGTGCCTGGAGTAGCGGTCTTTCAGGAAACACCATATATTTT. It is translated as CAWSSGLSGNTIYF.

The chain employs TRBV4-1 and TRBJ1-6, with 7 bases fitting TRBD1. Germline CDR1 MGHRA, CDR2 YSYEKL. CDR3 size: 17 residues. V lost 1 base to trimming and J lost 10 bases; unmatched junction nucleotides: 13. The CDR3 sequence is CASSQAPRQGGKSPLHF. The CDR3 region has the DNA TGCGCCAGCAGCCAAGCCCCGCGACAGGGTGGGAAATCACCCCTCCACTTT.

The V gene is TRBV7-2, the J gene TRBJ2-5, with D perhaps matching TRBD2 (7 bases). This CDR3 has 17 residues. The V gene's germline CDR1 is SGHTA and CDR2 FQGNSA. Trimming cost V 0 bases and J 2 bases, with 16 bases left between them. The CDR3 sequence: CASSLARMAGAQETQYF. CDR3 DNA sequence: TGTGCCAGCAGCTTAGCCCGGATGGCGGGGGCACAAGAGACCCAGTACTTC.

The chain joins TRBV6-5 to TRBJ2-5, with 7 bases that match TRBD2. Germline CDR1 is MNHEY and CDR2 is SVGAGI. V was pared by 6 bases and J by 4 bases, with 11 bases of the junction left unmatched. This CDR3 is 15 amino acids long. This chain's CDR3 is CASSRTREKRETQYF. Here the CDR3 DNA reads TGTGCCAGCAGCCGTACGCGGGAGAAGCGAGAGACCCAGTACTTC.

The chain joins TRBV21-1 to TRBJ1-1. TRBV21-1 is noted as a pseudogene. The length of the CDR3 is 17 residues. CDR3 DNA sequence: TGTGCCAGCAGCAAAAGGCGGATACGGGGGGGTGACACTGAAGCTTTCTTT. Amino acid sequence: CASSKRRIRGGDTEAFF.

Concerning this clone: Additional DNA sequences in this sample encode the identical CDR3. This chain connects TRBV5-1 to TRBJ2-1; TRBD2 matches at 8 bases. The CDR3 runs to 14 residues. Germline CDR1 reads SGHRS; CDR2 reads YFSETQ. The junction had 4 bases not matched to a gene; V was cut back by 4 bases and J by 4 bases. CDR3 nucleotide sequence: TGCGCCAGCAGCCCCAGCGGGGGTTACAATGAGCAGTTCTTC. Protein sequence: CASSPSGGYNEQFF. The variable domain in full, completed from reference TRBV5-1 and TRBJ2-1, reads KAGVTQTPRYLIKTRGQQVTLSCSPISGHRSVSWYQQTPGQGLQFLFEYFSETQRNKGNFPGRFSGRQFSNSRSEMNVSTLELGDSALYLCASSPSGGYNEQFFGPGTRLTVL.

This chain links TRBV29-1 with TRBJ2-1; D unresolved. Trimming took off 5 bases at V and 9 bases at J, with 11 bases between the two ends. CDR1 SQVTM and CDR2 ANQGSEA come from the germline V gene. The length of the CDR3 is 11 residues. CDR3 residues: CSVFSNPEQFF. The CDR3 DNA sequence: TGCAGCGTTTTTAGTAATCCTGAGCAGTTCTTC.

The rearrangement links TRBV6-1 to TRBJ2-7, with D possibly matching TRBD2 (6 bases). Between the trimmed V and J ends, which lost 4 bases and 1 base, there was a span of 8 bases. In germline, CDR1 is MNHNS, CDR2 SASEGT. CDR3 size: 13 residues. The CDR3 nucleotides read TGTGCCAGCAGTGTCGGGGGTTCCTACGAGCAGTACTTC. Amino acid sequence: CASSVGGSYEQYF.

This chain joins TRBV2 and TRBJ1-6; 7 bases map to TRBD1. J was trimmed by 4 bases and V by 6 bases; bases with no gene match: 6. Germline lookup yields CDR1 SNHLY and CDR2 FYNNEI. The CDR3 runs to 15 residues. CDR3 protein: CASRGDSQYNSPLHF. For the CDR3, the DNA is TGTGCCAGCAGGGGGGACAGCCAATATAATTCACCCCTCCACTTT. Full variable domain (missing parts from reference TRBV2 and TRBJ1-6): EPEVTQTPSHQVTQMGQEVILRCVPISNHLYFYWYRQILGQKVEFLVSFYNNEISEKSEIFDDQFSVERPDGSNFTLKIRSTKLEDSAMYFCASRGDSQYNSPLHFGNGTRLTVT.

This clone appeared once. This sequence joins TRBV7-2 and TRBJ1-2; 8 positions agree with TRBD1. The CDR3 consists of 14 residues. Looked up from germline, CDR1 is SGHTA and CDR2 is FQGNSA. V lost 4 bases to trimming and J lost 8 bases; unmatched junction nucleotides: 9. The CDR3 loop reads CASSSGDRGRGYTF. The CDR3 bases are TGTGCCAGCAGCTCAGGAGACAGGGGCCGGGGCTACACCTTC.